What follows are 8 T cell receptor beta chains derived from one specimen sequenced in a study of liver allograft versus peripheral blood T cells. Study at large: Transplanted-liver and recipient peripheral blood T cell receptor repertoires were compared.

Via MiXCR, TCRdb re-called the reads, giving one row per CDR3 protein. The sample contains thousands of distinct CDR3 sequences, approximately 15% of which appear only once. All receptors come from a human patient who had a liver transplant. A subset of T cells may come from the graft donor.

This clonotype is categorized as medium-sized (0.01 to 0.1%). The chain's CDR3 is CSVSGGNNEQFF. The CDR3, as DNA: TGCAGCGTTAGCGGGGGGAACAATGAGCAGTTCTTC. The chain joins TRBV29-1 to TRBJ2-1; TRBD2 aligns across 9 bases. This CDR3 contains 12 residues. Germline V gene lookup returns CDR1 SQVTM and CDR2 ANQGSEA. The trim removed 5 bases at V and 5 bases at J, leaving 1 base unmatched.

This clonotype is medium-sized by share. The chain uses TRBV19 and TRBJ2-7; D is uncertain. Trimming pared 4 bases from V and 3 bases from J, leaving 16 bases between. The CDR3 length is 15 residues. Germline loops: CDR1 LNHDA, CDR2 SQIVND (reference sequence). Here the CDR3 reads CASSTTDTRIYEQYF. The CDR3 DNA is TGTGCCAGTAGTACTACCGACACGCGTATCTACGAGCAGTACTTC.

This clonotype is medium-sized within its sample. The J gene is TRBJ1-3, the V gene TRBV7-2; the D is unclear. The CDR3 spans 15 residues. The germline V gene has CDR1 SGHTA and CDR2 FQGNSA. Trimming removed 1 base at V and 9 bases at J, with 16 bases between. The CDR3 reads CASSLVGRPPRTIYF. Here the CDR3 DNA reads TGTGCCAGCAGCTTAGTAGGGCGGCCCCCACGCACCATATATTTT.

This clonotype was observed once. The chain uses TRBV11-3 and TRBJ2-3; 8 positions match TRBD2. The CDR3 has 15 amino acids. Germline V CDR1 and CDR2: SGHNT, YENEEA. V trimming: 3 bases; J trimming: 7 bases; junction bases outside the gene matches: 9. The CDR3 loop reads CASSFGLAAGYTQYF. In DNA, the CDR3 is TGTGCCAGCAGCTTTGGACTAGCAGCGGGGTATACGCAGTATTTT. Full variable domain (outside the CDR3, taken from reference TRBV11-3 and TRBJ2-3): EAGVVQSPRYKIIEKKQPVAFWCNPISGHNTLYWYLQNLGQGPELLIRYENEEAVDDSQLPKDRFSAERLKGVDSTLKIQPAELGDSAVYLCASSFGLAAGYTQYFGPGTRLTVL.

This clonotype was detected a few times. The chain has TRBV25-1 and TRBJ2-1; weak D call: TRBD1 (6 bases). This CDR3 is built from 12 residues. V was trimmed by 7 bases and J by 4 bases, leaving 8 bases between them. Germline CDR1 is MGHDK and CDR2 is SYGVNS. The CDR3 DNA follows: TGTGCCAGCACTAGGGGGTACAATGAGCAGTTCTTC. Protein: CASTRGYNEQFF.

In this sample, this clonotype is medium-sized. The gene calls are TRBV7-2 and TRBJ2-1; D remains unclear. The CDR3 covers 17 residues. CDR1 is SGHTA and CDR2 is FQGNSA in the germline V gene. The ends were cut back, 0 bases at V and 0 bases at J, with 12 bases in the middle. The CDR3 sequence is CASSLAPMKTSYNEQFF. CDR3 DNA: TGTGCCAGCAGCTTAGCACCCATGAAGACCTCCTACAATGAGCAGTTCTTC.

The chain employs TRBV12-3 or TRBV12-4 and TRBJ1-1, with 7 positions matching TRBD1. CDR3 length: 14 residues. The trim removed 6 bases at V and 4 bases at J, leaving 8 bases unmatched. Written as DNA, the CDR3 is TGTGCCAGCAGGATACAGGGGAGAGGCACTGAAGCTTTCTTT. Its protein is CASRIQGRGTEAFF.

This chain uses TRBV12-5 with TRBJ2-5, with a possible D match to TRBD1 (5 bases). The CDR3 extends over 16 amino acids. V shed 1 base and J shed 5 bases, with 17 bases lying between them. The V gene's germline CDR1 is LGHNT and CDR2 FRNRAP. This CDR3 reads CASGLGADSVLETQYF. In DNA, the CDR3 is TGTGCTAGTGGTTTGGGAGCAGACAGCGTTTTGGAGACCCAGTACTTC. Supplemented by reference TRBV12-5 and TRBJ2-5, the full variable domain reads DARVTQTPRHKVTEMGQEVTMRCQPILGHNTVFWYRQTMMQGLELLAYFRNRAPLDDSGMPKDRFSAEMPDATLATLKIQPSEPRDSAVYFCASGLGADSVLETQYFGPGTRLLVL.